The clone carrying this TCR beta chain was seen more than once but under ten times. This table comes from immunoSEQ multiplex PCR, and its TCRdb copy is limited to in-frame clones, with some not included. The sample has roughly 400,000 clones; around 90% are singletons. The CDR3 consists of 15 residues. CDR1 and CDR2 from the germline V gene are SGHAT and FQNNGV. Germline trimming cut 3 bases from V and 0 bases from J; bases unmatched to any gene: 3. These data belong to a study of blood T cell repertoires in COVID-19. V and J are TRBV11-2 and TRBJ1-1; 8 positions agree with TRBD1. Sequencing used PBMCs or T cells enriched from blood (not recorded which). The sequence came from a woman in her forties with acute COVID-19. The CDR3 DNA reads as TGTGCCAGCAGCTTGGGACAGGCCTTGAACACTGAAGCTTTCTTT. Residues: CASSLGQALNTEAFF.